The clone carrying this T cell receptor (beta chain) was seen more than once but under ten times. This entry comes from a study of human T cells and chemical hapten exposure. TCRdb passed the RACE reads through MiXCR, listing each CDR3 protein once. The table records 300,000 to 450,000 distinct CDR3 sequences, around 5.5% of them present only once. From germline, CDR1 is SQVTM and CDR2 ANQGSEA. There are 17 residues in the CDR3. V trimming: 4 bases; J trimming: 1 base; junction bases outside the gene matches: 5. Time point meaning: pre-sensitization, week 0. The sample's treatment: therapeutic diphenylcyclopropenone sensitization with weekly scalp DPC.

V usage is TRBV29-1 and J usage is TRBJ2-3, with 16 bases fitting TRBD2. The clonotype was recovered from a woman aged 18-30 years with alopecia areata. Some clones in this sample may be carry-over from other donors' samples. The specimen was whole blood, collected in connection with sensitization to the hapten diphenylcyclopropenone (DPC). DNA for the CDR3: TGCAGCGTTGCGGGGACTAGCGGGGGGGCAGGCACAGATACGCAGTATTTT. Protein: CSVAGTSGGAGTDTQYF.